Listed below are T cell receptor beta chains from one sample, sequenced in a study of cytomegalovirus exposure and HLA in healthy donors. TCRdb's copy holds only in-frame clones and misses some; the assay was immunoSEQ multiplex PCR. The table lists 150,000 or so clones, roughly 84% of them singletons. Sequencing input: PBMCs. These receptor sequences come from a man aged 25 to 45 in good health and CMV-seronegative. Both conserved end residues are part of each CDR3. A D gene is named only where the DNA matches it firmly. Rows may omit the clone size; those that give it use once, few, many or a size class.

clone_size,d_call,v_call,j_call,cdr3_aa,cdr3_nt
.,.,TRBV6-5,TRBJ1-6,CASSRTEEGSPLHF,TGTGCCAGCAGTCGGACAGAAGAGGGGTCACCCCTCCACTTT
.,.,TRBV2,TRBJ1-1,CASSEEGAGTEAFF,TGTGCCAGCAGTGAAGAAGGGGCTGGCACTGAAGCTTTCTTT
.,.,TRBV5-1,TRBJ2-7,CASSLDSISYEQYF,TGCGCCAGCAGCTTGGACTCTATCTCCTACGAGCAGTACTTC
.,.,TRBV15,TRBJ1-1,CATSLEQGTEAFF,TGTGCCACCAGCCTGGAACAGGGCACTGAAGCTTTCTTT
.,TRBD2,TRBV9,TRBJ2-1,CASSPSTSGGALVKQFF,TGTGCCAGCAGCCCTTCCACTAGCGGGGGGGCCCTCGTTAAGCAGTTCTTC
.,.,TRBV6-5,TRBJ1-5,CASRGEMGNQPQHF,TGTGCCAGCAGGGGAGAGATGGGCAATCAGCCCCAGCATTTT
.,TRBD2,TRBV7-3,TRBJ2-1,CASSLSGLAVYNEQFF,TGTGCCAGCAGCTTAAGTGGGCTAGCGGTATACAATGAGCAGTTCTTC
.,TRBD1,TRBV4-1,TRBJ1-5,CASSQTRTGNQPQHF,TGCGCCAGCAGCCAGACGAGGACAGGGAATCAGCCCCAGCATTTT
.,TRBD2,TRBV7-8,TRBJ2-7,CASSRREVSSYEQYF,TGTGCCAGCAGCCGACGGGAGGTGAGCTCCTACGAGCAGTACTTC
.,.,TRBV27,TRBJ2-1,CASSLGPGASYNEQFF,TGTGCCAGCAGTTTAGGGCCAGGGGCTTCCTACAATGAGCAGTTCTTC
.,.,TRBV5-1,TRBJ2-3,CASNPGEGGTDTQYF,TGCGCCAGCAACCCCGGTGAGGGCGGGACAGATACGCAGTATTTT
.,TRBD1,TRBV18,TRBJ2-3,CASSPAQGVTDTQYF,TGTGCCAGCTCACCAGCCCAGGGGGTCACAGATACGCAGTATTTT
once,.,TRBV5-1,TRBJ1-1,CASSFRVATNTEAFF,TGCGCCAGCAGCTTCAGGGTTGCGACGAACACTGAAGCTTTCTTT
.,.,TRBV28,TRBJ2-3,CASSPRGTFTDTQYF,TGTGCCAGCAGTCCCCGGGGGACGTTCACAGATACGCAGTATTTT
.,TRBD2,TRBV19,TRBJ2-1,CATSPGTSSYNEQFF,TGTGCCACCTCACCGGGGACTAGCAGTTACAATGAGCAGTTCTTC
.,TRBD2,TRBV5-4,TRBJ2-1,CASSSPYLLSGRNNEQFF,TGTGCCAGCAGCTCCCCCTACCTTCTTAGCGGGAGAAACAATGAGCAGTTCTTC
few,TRBD2,TRBV7-2,TRBJ2-7,CASSWTSIAYEQYF,TGTGCCAGCAGTTGGACTAGCATAGCCTACGAGCAGTACTTC
.,.,TRBV7-8,TRBJ2-7,CASSSYRVPLHYEQYF,TGTGCCAGCAGCTCCTACAGGGTACCCCTACACTACGAGCAGTACTTC
.,TRBD1,TRBV11-2,TRBJ2-5,CASSLEGTVSYF,TGTGCCAGCAGCTTAGAAGGGACAGTCTCGTACTTC
.,TRBD1,TRBV7-9,TRBJ2-7,CASSFSTGDNYEQYF,TGTGCCAGCAGCTTTTCGACAGGGGATAATTACGAGCAGTACTTC
once,TRBD1,TRBV19,TRBJ2-3,CASKGGDRGRVGDTQYF,TGTGCCAGTAAGGGGGGGGACAGGGGGCGAGTCGGAGATACGCAGTATTTT
.,.,TRBV4-1,TRBJ1-5,CASSQEGLGNQPQHF,TGCGCCAGCAGCCAAGAGGGGCTTGGCAATCAGCCCCAGCATTTT
once,.,TRBV28,TRBJ2-3,CASSSREYRRNQPQYF,TGTGCCAGCAGTTCCCGGGAGTACAGGAGGAATCAGCCCCAGTATTTT
.,.,TRBV30,TRBJ2-7,CAWGDWSYEQYF,TGTGCCTGGGGGGACTGGAGCTACGAGCAGTACTTC
.,.,TRBV5-6,TRBJ2-5,CASSLPGAGEETQYF,TGTGCCAGCAGCCTCCCCGGGGCAGGGGAAGAGACCCAGTACTTC
once,TRBD1,TRBV6-5,TRBJ2-2,CASRDRTPITGELFF,TGTGCCAGCCGGGACAGGACGCCTATCACCGGGGAGCTGTTTTTT
.,TRBD1,TRBV5-1,TRBJ1-1,CASSADGTATTEAFF,TGCGCCAGCAGCGCGGATGGGACAGCCACCACTGAAGCTTTCTTT
.,.,TRBV2,TRBJ1-2,CASSDGTEGINYGYTF,TGTGCCAGCAGTGACGGGACTGAAGGAATTAACTATGGCTACACCTTC
.,.,TRBV29-1,TRBJ1-2,CSGSENYGYTF,TGCAGCGGCTCAGAAAACTATGGCTACACCTTC
few,.,TRBV27,TRBJ2-7,CASSSRLRYEQYF,TGTGCCAGCAGTAGCAGACTCCGCTACGAGCAGTACTTC
.,.,TRBV28,TRBJ1-5,CASCPSGGNQPQHF,TGTGCCAGCTGCCCGTCCGGGGGAAATCAGCCCCAGCATTTT
.,TRBD1,TRBV30,TRBJ2-1,CAWNRQGAVEQFF,TGTGCCTGGAATAGACAGGGGGCTGTTGAGCAGTTCTTC
.,TRBD1,TRBV27,TRBJ1-5,CASRDRVNQPQHF,TGTGCCAGCCGGGACAGGGTCAATCAGCCCCAGCATTTT
once,.,TRBV10-3,TRBJ2-7,CAISKEGSSYEQYF,TGTGCCATCAGCAAGGAAGGGAGCTCCTACGAGCAGTACTTC
.,TRBD1,TRBV15,TRBJ1-5,CATSPQGGSNQPQHF,TGTGCCACCAGCCCACAGGGGGGTAGCAATCAGCCCCAGCATTTT
.,TRBD1,TRBV5-1,TRBJ1-2,CASRSAGTAFYGYAF,TGCGCCAGCAGGTCCGCTGGGACAGCCTTCTATGGCTACGCCTTC
few,TRBD1,TRBV7-9,TRBJ1-6,CASSLGTDSPLHF,TGTGCCAGCAGCCTGGGGACAGACTCACCCCTCCACTTT
few,TRBD1,TRBV5-1,TRBJ2-2,CAICPGQGAGELFF,TGCGCCATATGTCCGGGACAGGGGGCCGGGGAGCTGTTTTTT
.,.,TRBV10-3,TRBJ1-6,CAIKPNREINSPLHF,TGTGCCATCAAACCTAACAGGGAGATTAATTCACCCCTCCACTTT
.,.,TRBV6-5,TRBJ2-1,CASSYSEGYNEQFF,TGTGCCAGCAGTTACTCGGAGGGTTACAATGAGCAGTTCTTC
.,.,TRBV18,TRBJ2-6,CASSPGSGANVLTF,TGTGCCAGCTCACCCGGGTCCGGGGCCAACGTCCTGACTTTC
.,.,TRBV7-3,TRBJ2-1,CASSFGGPYNEQFF,TGTGCCAGCAGCTTTGGAGGACCATACAATGAGCAGTTCTTC
.,.,TRBV13,TRBJ2-7,CASSEGSYEQYF,TGTGCCAGCAGCGAGGGATCCTACGAGCAGTACTTC
.,.,TRBV11-2,TRBJ2-3,CASSPLDFPSTDTQYF,TGTGCCAGCAGCCCCCTCGACTTTCCCAGCACAGATACGCAGTATTTT
.,TRBD2,TRBV7-9,TRBJ2-5,CASSFPGLAGQETQYF,TGTGCCAGCAGCTTTCCGGGACTAGCGGGCCAAGAGACCCAGTACTTC
.,.,TRBV7-6,TRBJ2-1,CASSLGQRVHEQFF,TGTGCCAGCAGCTTAGGCCAGCGAGTCCATGAGCAGTTCTTC
.,TRBD2,TRBV18,TRBJ2-2,CASSTRLAGDHANTGELFF,TGTGCCAGCTCAACGAGACTAGCGGGGGACCACGCGAACACCGGGGAGCTGTTTTTT
.,TRBD2,TRBV4-2,TRBJ2-3,CASSQDWFGTSGGAVTDTQYF,TGTGCCAGCAGCCAAGATTGGTTCGGGACTAGCGGGGGGGCCGTCACAGATACGCAGTATTTT
.,.,TRBV28,TRBJ1-6,CASSTTRGGNSPLHF,TGTGCCAGCAGTACAACCAGGGGTGGTAATTCACCCCTCCACTTT